This TCR beta chain was sequenced in a study of T cell responses to AZD1222 COVID-19 vaccine (dated by TCRdb to 2020 to 2022). In terms of the full investigation: A total of 230 or so trial participants underwent TCR sequencing, of whom some 210 received two doses of AZD1222 and about 26 received two doses of the MenACWY control vaccine. Enrollment into the trials was organized by age into subgroups of 18-55, 56-69 and 70-plus years, and those subgroups contained approximately 160, 26 and 62 TCR-sequenced participants, respectively. General conclusions and limits of the study: Conclusions about previously exposed vaccinees are limited because only six or seven AZD1222 recipients were SARS-CoV-2 seropositive at baseline. Participants were mostly white British and included more females than males, and it was suggested by the authors that clonal diversity may have been underestimated. The whole spike protein was spanned by vaccine-associated CD4 TCRs, and dominant responses were seen in regions 160-218 and 743-854. Because no day 14 peak-response samples were available, repertoires were characterized only after the peak T cell response. In the small 56-69-year group, the increase in depth fell short of significance, most likely because of low power. Epitopes outside the regions mutated in the B.1.351 and B.1.1.7 variants were reportedly recognized by nearly half of the unique spike-specific TCRs. Spike-specific TCR breadth and depth rose significantly after two AZD1222 doses compared with day 0 and with MenACWY recipients.

The CDR3 regions of human TCRbeta chains were analyzed by immunosequencing. Processing in the source paper ran as follows. Repertoire TCRs were checked for matches against a reference library of SARS-CoV-2-specific TCRs that had been generated using the MIRA antigen-specificity platform. Breadth meant the fraction of unique TCRs that were SARS-CoV-2-associated, whereas depth meant the fraction of total T cells that were SARS-CoV-2-associated. Each spike-specific TCR was assigned to its reactive spike region and to a CD4 or CD8 class using the MIRA data. Log10-transformed breadth and depth values were compared by one-way ANOVA with Sidak's multiple comparisons tests. Not all clones reach the TCRdb copy of this immuneACCESS table, which keeps in-frame sequences only. Checked studies attribute under half of the gap to unresolved V genes and leave the rest unexplained. V and J calls and clone size are copied from that table; D and trimming were computed from the DNA. This sample has about 160,000 clones in its table, and roughly nine tenths of those were observed once. The ten largest make up roughly 4.3% of the sample.

V drops 0 bases and J drops 7 bases, leaving 16 bases in between. Taken from the germline V gene (reference sequence), the CDR1 and CDR2 loops are LNHDA and SQIVND. The CDR3 measures 15 amino acids from cysteine to phenylalanine. The only DNA kept is the CDR3, 45 bases in frame from the first base. Read against the paper, the sample's time point label means: baseline before first vaccination. This specimen's treatment or condition label, per the study, means: meningococcal conjugate vaccine given as trial control. Vaccinee samples came from UK trials COV001 and COV002, including a single-blind randomized controlled phase 2/3 trial of AZD1222 (ChAdOx1 nCoV-19) in healthy adults. Trial participant PBMC samples were collected at day 0 and day 28 after the second dose for TCRbeta chain sequencing. Regarding this clone: Its cognate antigen has yet to be identified. It has no much larger one-base neighbor in the sample; base qualities were not kept.

Material: peripheral blood, obtained on day 0 of MenACWY control vaccination. The sequence joins TRBV19 to TRBJ2-7, with a tentative D call of TRBD1 or TRBD2, each matching 5 bases. This clonotype originated in an adult in good health. This receptor has the CDR3 CASSIDSRVRREQYF. The nucleotides read TGTGCCAGTAGTATAGACTCCAGGGTCCGGAGGGAGCAGTACTTC.